The 2 T cell receptor beta chains given below trace back to one sample, sequenced in a study of cytomegalovirus exposure and HLA in healthy donors. The primer mix had 60 Vbeta and 13 Jbeta primers. TCRdb's table, derived via immunoSEQ multiplex PCR, lists solely in-frame clones and lacks some. The top ten clones hold about 3% of a sample with under 100,000 clones, around three quarters of them seen once. The sequencing input was PBMCs. The receptors were sampled from a man in his forties in good health and CMV-seronegative.

In DNA, the CDR3 is TGTGCCACCGATACCCGGGACAGACTGATTGGACAGTACTTC. Residues: CATDTRDRLIGQYF. The chain couples TRBV6-1 to TRBJ2-5; 7 nucleotides agree with TRBD1. Germline CDR1 and CDR2: MNHNS and SASEGT. Unmatched junction bases numbered 19, after V lost 10 bases and J lost 11 bases. This CDR3 has 14 amino acids.

The gene calls are TRBV9 and TRBJ2-7; the D gene is possibly TRBD1 (6 bases). CDR3 length equals 15 residues. Germline-derived CDR1 and CDR2 are SGDLS and YYNGEE. V shed 2 bases and J shed 1 base, with 13 bases lying between them. DNA for the CDR3: TGTGCCAGCAGCGTTGATGGTCAGGGGTCCTACGAGCAGTACTTC. As protein: CASSVDGQGSYEQYF. The full variable domain, completed using reference TRBV9 and TRBJ2-7, is DSGVTQTPKHLITATGQRVTLRCSPRSGDLSVYWYQQSLDQGLQFLIQYYNGEERAKGNILERFSAQQFPDLHSELNLSSLELGDSALYFCASSVDGQGSYEQYFGPGTRLTVT.